The table lists the clone carrying this TCR beta chain with many counts. V lost 3 bases, J lost 12 bases, and 15 bases lay in between. The CDR3 sequence is 12 residues long. Looked up from germline, CDR1 is SQVTM and CDR2 is ANQGSEA. The data derive from a study of T cells after yellow fever vaccination. Via MiXCR, TCRdb re-called the 5' RACE reads, giving one row per CDR3 protein. The data show 400,000 to 650,000 distinct CDR3 sequences, about a fifth seen once. This TCR came from a man younger than 30 who received the YFV17D yellow fever vaccine. This rearrangement joins TRBV29-1 to TRBJ2-1, with D possibly called TRBD1 or TRBD2 (5 bases each). Specimen: PBMCs, collected 21 days after the first yellow fever vaccination. The CDR3 protein is CSVDPGYQGQFF. CDR3 nucleotide sequence: TGCAGCGTTGATCCGGGGTACCAGGGGCAGTTCTTC.